This T cell receptor (beta chain) was captured in a study of regulatory T cells in long-lasting Graves disease. This clonotype was counted a few times. Its antigen is not known. Time point here: persistent/refractory GD, antithyroid drugs over 5 years with positive TRAb. Researchers made the TCR library from RNA that was extracted from PBMCs. Construction of TCR beta libraries relied on iRepertoire HTBI primers and on Arm-PCR targeting CDR3 regions. In the study's own analysis: The study identified 50 to 70 TRBV and 13 to 15 TRBJ segments across samples. TCRdb processed the multiplex PCR reads anew with MiXCR; each CDR3 protein has one entry. TCRdb assigned the V and J calls; the authors' analysis was not used. The repertoire has a few hundred thousand distinct CDR3 sequences, approximately 21% of them found once; the top ten carry roughly 7%. Study observations and caveats: Peripheral blood alone, not thyroid tissue, underwent study. Those with persistent disease had in common more public clonotypes (about 2,500) than new patients (roughly 970). Persistent disease preferred TRBV28, TRBJ1-2 and TRBJ2-5.

CDR3 length: 14 residues. Germline values: CDR1 MNHEY, CDR2 SMNVEV (reference sequence). The J segment lost 5 bases and the V segment lost 6 bases, leaving 5 bases of the junction unmatched. This TCR was sampled from a female donor with Graves disease. Source: peripheral blood mononuclear cells (PBMCs), taken when the disease was refractory, from a patient treated with antithyroid drugs. J is TRBJ1-5 and V is TRBV27; TRBD1 matches 9 bases. CDR3 amino acids: CASSQTGGDQPQHF. In nucleotides, the CDR3 is TGTGCCAGCAGCCAAACAGGGGGCGATCAGCCCCAGCATTTT.